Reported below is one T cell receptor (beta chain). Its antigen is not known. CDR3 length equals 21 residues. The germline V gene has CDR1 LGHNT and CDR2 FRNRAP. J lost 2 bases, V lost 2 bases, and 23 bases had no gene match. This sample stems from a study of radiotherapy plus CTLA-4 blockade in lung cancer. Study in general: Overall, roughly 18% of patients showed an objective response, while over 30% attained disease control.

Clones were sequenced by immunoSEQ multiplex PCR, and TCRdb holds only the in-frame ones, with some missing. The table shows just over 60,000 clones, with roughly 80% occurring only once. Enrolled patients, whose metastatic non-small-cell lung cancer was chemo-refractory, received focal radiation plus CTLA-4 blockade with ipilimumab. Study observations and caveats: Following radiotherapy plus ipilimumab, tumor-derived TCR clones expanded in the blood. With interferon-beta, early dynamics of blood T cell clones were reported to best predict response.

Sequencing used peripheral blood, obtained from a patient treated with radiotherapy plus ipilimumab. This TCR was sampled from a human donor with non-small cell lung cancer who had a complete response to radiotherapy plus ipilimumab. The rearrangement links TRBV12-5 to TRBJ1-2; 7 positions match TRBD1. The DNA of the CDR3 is TGTGCTAGTGGTTTGACCCCCCCGAGAGGGCAGGGGGAAGGGGGGAACTATGGCTACACCTTC. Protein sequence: CASGLTPPRGQGEGGNYGYTF.